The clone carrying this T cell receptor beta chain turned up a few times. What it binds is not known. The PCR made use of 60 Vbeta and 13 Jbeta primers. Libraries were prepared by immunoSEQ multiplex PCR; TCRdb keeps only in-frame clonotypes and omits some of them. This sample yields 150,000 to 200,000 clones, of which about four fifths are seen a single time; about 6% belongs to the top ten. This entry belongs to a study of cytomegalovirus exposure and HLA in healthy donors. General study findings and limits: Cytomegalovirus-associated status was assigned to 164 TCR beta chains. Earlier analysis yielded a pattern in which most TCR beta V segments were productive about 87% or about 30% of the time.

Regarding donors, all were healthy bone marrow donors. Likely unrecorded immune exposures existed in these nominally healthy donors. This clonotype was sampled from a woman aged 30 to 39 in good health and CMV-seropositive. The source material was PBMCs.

CDR3 loop: CASSSDYYNEQFF. The DNA for the CDR3 is TGTGCCAGCAGTTCGGACTACTACAATGAGCAGTTCTTC. The V and J genes are TRBV5-4 and TRBJ2-1, with a possible D match to TRBD2 (6 bases). There are 13 residues in the CDR3. The germline V gene has CDR1 SGHNT and CDR2 YYREEE (reference sequence). The V gene lost 5 bases and the J gene lost 3 bases, with 9 bases spanning the gap.